This TCR beta chain stems from a study of blood T cell repertoires in COVID-19. Sequenced by immunoSEQ multiplex PCR; TCRdb stores in-frame clones only, minus some. The sample has roughly 330,000 clones; 89% are singletons. The CDR3 has 17 residues. Specimen: peripheral blood. This receptor was identified in a man in his late teens or twenties who had recovered from COVID-19. This chain uses TRBV1 with TRBJ2-1; TRBD2, the table's D call, was not compared with the DNA. TRBV1 represents a pseudogene. The CDR3 loop is CTSSQAVSAGWYNEQFF. CDR3 in DNA: TGCACCAGCAGCCAAGCAGTGTCAGCGGGATGGTACAATGAGCAGTTCTTC.